The 28 T cell receptor beta chains below come from one sample, sequenced in a study of blood T cell repertoires in COVID-19. TCRdb's copy holds only in-frame clones and misses some; the assay was immunoSEQ multiplex PCR. The sample holds some 260,000 clones; roughly 88% are singletons and the top ten take 2.1%. The sequenced sample consisted of peripheral blood. These receptors were obtained from a woman aged 40 to 50 who had recovered from COVID-19.

The chain couples TRBV5-1 to TRBJ2-1; 7 bases are a match to TRBD1. The CDR3 is 14 amino acids. The V and J ends lost 4 bases and 1 base, in that order; junction bases with no gene match: 2. The germline V gene encodes CDR1 SGHRS and CDR2 YFSETQ. CDR3 region: CASSTGQSYNEQFF. The CDR3 DNA reads as TGCGCCAGCAGCACGGGACAGTCCTACAATGAGCAGTTCTTC.

The V gene is TRBV7-2, the J gene TRBJ2-5; 7 nucleotides match TRBD2. The CDR3 loop spans 15 amino acids. Germline loops: CDR1 SGHTA, CDR2 FQGNSA. V trimming: 1 base; J trimming: 5 bases; junction bases outside the gene matches: 7. Here the CDR3 reads CASSLGTGGVETQYF. DNA of the CDR3: TGTGCCAGCAGCTTAGGAACGGGAGGTGTGGAGACCCAGTACTTC.

The chain combines TRBV10-3 with TRBJ2-5; 10 bases agree with TRBD1. Trimming at V came to 6 bases and at J to 5 bases, leaving 6 bases not matched to a gene. This CDR3 comprises 14 residues. Germline assignment: CDR1 ENHRY and CDR2 SYGVKD. The DNA of the CDR3 is TGTGCCATCAGCGGGACAGGGGTTAGGGAGACCCAGTACTTC. Translated, it gives CAISGTGVRETQYF.

The chain employs TRBV27 and TRBJ1-5, with no clear D. The CDR3 is 13 amino acids. Trimming removed 10 bases from V and 1 base from J, with 11 bases in between. Germline CDR1 is MNHEY and CDR2 is SMNVEV (reference sequence). The CDR3 DNA reads as TGTGCCACAGGCGGGGTAAGCAATCAGCCCCAGCATTTT. It encodes CATGGVSNQPQHF.

The rearrangement links TRBV5-1 to TRBJ2-5; 9 bases are shared with TRBD2. V dropped 4 bases and J dropped 10; count of bases not matched to a gene: 8. The CDR3 length is 13 residues. Germline V gene data show CDR1 as SGHRS and CDR2 as YFSETQ. The CDR3 DNA is TGCGCCAGCAGCCCCGGGACTAGCCCGGGCCAGTACTTC. It codes for CASSPGTSPGQYF.

The V gene is TRBV5-4, the J gene TRBJ2-7; 11 bases match TRBD1. The CDR3 is 15 amino acids. From germline, CDR1 is SGHNT and CDR2 YYREEE (reference sequence). The V gene end was trimmed by 0 bases and the J gene end by 3 bases; junction bases not matched to a gene: 2. The CDR3 DNA is TGTGCCAGCAGCTTGGGAGGGACAGGGGGCTACGAGCAGTACTTC. It translates to CASSLGGTGGYEQYF.

The chain uses TRBV6-1 and TRBJ2-5, with D tentatively TRBD1 (5 bases). The CDR3 has 16 residues. CDR1 and CDR2 from the germline V gene are MNHNS and SASEGT. Deletions cut 4 bases from V and 2 bases from J, with 17 bases between. CDR3 sequence (DNA): TGTGCCAGCAGTGTTACAGGTCCTAATGGACAAGAGACCCAGTACTTC. Translated: CASSVTGPNGQETQYF.

This chain connects TRBV6-2 or TRBV6-3 to TRBJ2-3; 9 bases agree with TRBD2. Germline V gene sequence: CDR1 MNHEY, CDR2 SVGEGT. This CDR3 contains 16 residues. V lost 0 bases, J lost 6 bases, and 7 bases stayed unmatched. CDR3 region: CASSYSLRGGPDTQYF. The DNA for the CDR3 is TGTGCCAGCAGTTACTCGTTGCGGGGGGGCCCCGATACGCAGTATTTT.

The J gene is TRBJ2-1, the V gene TRBV5-4; the match to TRBD2 covers 7 bases. V shed 2 bases and J 10 bases; nucleotides not matched to a gene: 9. The CDR3 sequence is 14 residues long. Germline CDR1 is SGHNT and CDR2 is YYREEE (reference sequence). The CDR3 spells CASSLDRFGGEQFF. In DNA form, the CDR3 reads TGTGCCAGCAGCTTAGATCGCTTCGGGGGGGAGCAGTTCTTC.

The chain carries TRBV9 and TRBJ2-7, with 8 bases that match TRBD1. Germline CDR1 is SGDLS and CDR2 is YYNGEE. The CDR3 covers 16 residues. The trim removed 3 bases at V and 2 bases at J, leaving 10 bases unmatched. DNA for the CDR3: TGTGCCAGCAGCGGGGGGGAGGACAGGGCCACCTACGAGCAGTACTTC. It translates to CASSGGEDRATYEQYF.

The chain combines TRBV12-3 or TRBV12-4 with TRBJ2-7; D might be TRBD1 (5 bases). The CDR3 sequence is 13 residues long. The V end was cut by 1 base, the J end by 2 bases, with 6 bases between. The CDR3: CASSLEGPYEQYF. Here the CDR3 DNA reads TGTGCCAGCAGTTTAGAGGGGCCCTACGAGCAGTACTTC.

V gene TRBV2 combines with J gene TRBJ2-1, with 9 bases that match TRBD2. J was trimmed by 9 bases and V by 9 bases; bases with no gene match: 15. Germline CDR1 and CDR2: SNHLY and FYNNEI. The CDR3 totals 15 residues. CDR3: CASRYGGGANVEQFF. In DNA, the CDR3 is TGTGCCAGTAGATACGGCGGGGGGGCCAACGTTGAGCAGTTCTTC. Full variable domain (outside the CDR3, taken from reference TRBV2 and TRBJ2-1): EPEVTQTPSHQVTQMGQEVILRCVPISNHLYFYWYRQILGQKVEFLVSFYNNEISEKSEIFDDQFSVERPDGSNFTLKIRSTKLEDSAMYFCASRYGGGANVEQFFGPGTRLTVL.

V usage is TRBV27 and J usage is TRBJ1-2; D gene uncertain. The germline V and J ends were trimmed by 3 bases and 5 bases, with 10 bases remaining between them. Germline assignment: CDR1 MNHEY and CDR2 SMNVEV (reference sequence). The CDR3 is made up of 13 amino acids. CDR3 DNA sequence: TGTGCCAGCAGTTTGGGAGGGCCATATGGCTACACCTTC. This encodes CASSLGGPYGYTF.

This chain links TRBV7-2 with TRBJ1-6, with 8 bases that match TRBD1. The CDR3 spans 16 residues. Germline-derived CDR1 and CDR2 are SGHTA and FQGNSA. Losses at the gene ends were 4 bases for V and 10 bases for J; bases not matched to a gene: 12. The CDR3 bases are TGTGCCAGCAGCTCCAACCGACAGGGGTTAGGATCACCCCTCCACTTT. It is translated as CASSSNRQGLGSPLHF.

The chain uses TRBV19 and TRBJ2-1, with D possibly matching TRBD1 (5 bases). Germline V CDR1 and CDR2: LNHDA, SQIVND (reference sequence). V was cut by 6 bases and J by 10 bases, with 10 bases left in between. The CDR3 consists of 11 residues. CDR3: CASSPGYEQFF. CDR3 DNA sequence: TGTGCCAGTAGCCCAGGGTACGAGCAGTTCTTC.

DNA of the CDR3: TGCGCCAGCAGCCAAGATTCCTCCCGGACGCAGTATTTT. Translating gives CASSQDSSRTQYF. This chain connects TRBV4-1 to TRBJ2-3; no clear D gene. The CDR3 extends over 13 amino acids. Germline V CDR1 and CDR2: MGHRA, YSYEKL. Trimming cost V 0 bases and J 9 bases, with 10 bases left between them.

Concerning this clone itself: Relative to the germline gene, one junction end is altered; a read error may explain this. The chain is built from TRBV11-2 and TRBJ2-2; 10 bases fit TRBD1. The CDR3 covers 17 residues. Germline CDR1 reads SGHAT; CDR2 reads FQNNGV. The CDR3 region is CASSLDVWDRGAGELFF. CDR3 DNA: TGTGCCAGCAGCCTAGACGTTTGGGACAGGGGCGCCGGGGAGCTGTTTTTT.

CDR3 DNA: TGTGCCAGCAGCCCCTATCCAGGACAGGGCGCCGAGACCCAGTACTTC. Translating it yields CASSPYPGQGAETQYF. The V and J genes are TRBV5-4 and TRBJ2-5, with TRBD1 identical over 8 bases. The germline V gene has CDR1 SGHNT and CDR2 YYREEE (reference sequence). The CDR3 consists of 16 residues. Germline trimming cut 4 bases from V and 5 bases from J; bases unmatched to any gene: 13.

The V and J genes are TRBV28 and TRBJ1-1; 9 nucleotides match TRBD1. CDR1 MDHEN and CDR2 SYDVKM come from the germline V gene. V trimming: 6 bases; J trimming: 4 bases; junction bases outside the gene matches: 3. The CDR3 runs 13 residues. As DNA, the CDR3 is TGTGCCAGCAGGAACAGGGGGCCCACTGAAGCTTTCTTT. As protein: CASRNRGPTEAFF. Combining the CDR3 with reference TRBV28 and TRBJ1-1 gives the whole variable domain DVKVTQSSRYLVKRTGEKVFLECVQDMDHENMFWYRQDPGLGLRLIYFSYDVKMKEKGDIPEGYSVSREKKERFSLILESASTNQTSMYLCASRNRGPTEAFFGQGTRLTVV.

This chain connects TRBV7-2 to TRBJ2-6, with 7 bases identical to TRBD1. The CDR3 has 17 residues. Germline CDR1 reads SGHTA; CDR2 reads FQGNSA. The ends lost 1 base at V and 0 bases at J; junction bases unmatched: 3. This chain's CDR3 is CASSLEQGYSGANVLTF. DNA of the CDR3: TGTGCCAGCAGCTTAGAACAGGGGTACTCTGGGGCCAACGTCCTGACTTTC.

The gene calls are TRBV3-1 (or the pseudogene TRBV3-2) and TRBJ1-5; D gene unclear. Germline V gene data show CDR1 as LGHDT and CDR2 as YNNKEL (reference sequence). This CDR3 has 14 amino acids. V was cut by 0 bases and J by 6 bases, with 9 bases left in between. The CDR3 is CASSQDVTRQPQHF. The CDR3 DNA follows: TGTGCCAGCAGCCAAGATGTGACTCGTCAGCCCCAGCATTTT.

J is TRBJ2-7 and V is TRBV5-6; a possible D gene is TRBD1 (5 bases). Trimming took off 2 bases at V and 3 bases at J, with 15 bases between the two ends. CDR3 size: 15 residues. CDR1 SGHDT and CDR2 YYEEEE come from the germline V gene. In DNA form, the CDR3 reads TGTGCCAGCAGCTTTGGGGCCCCGCTGCTCTACGAGCAGTACTTC. It specifies CASSFGAPLLYEQYF.

The chain carries TRBV19 and TRBJ2-2, with D uncertain. The germline V and J ends were trimmed by 3 bases and 5 bases, with 4 bases remaining between them. Germline assignment: CDR1 LNHDA and CDR2 SQIVND (reference sequence). The CDR3 spans 12 residues. The CDR3 DNA sequence: TGTGCCAGTAGTATTATGACCGGGGAGCTGTTTTTT. This sequence encodes CASSIMTGELFF.

This chain uses TRBV4-1 with TRBJ2-2; D perhaps matches TRBD2 (5 bases). CDR1 is MGHRA and CDR2 is YSYEKL in the germline V gene. This CDR3 comprises 14 residues. Trimming left V 6 bases short and J 6 bases short, with 14 bases between. The CDR3 bases are TGCGCCAGCAGACTAGAACTTGCGTCCGGGGAGCTGTTTTTT. Protein: CASRLELASGELFF.

V and J are TRBV7-2 and TRBJ2-7, with TRBD1 matching 10 bases. This CDR3 is 16 amino acids long. Trimming removed 5 bases from V and 5 bases from J; junction bases left unmatched: 12. CDR1 and CDR2 from the germline V gene are SGHTA and FQGNSA. CDR3 protein: CASSPRRTGGPNEQYF. In DNA form, the CDR3 reads TGTGCCAGCAGCCCACGGCGGACAGGGGGACCGAACGAGCAGTACTTC.

The CDR3 bases are TGCAGCGTTGTACAGGGGGCGGAGACCCAGTACTTC. Amino acid sequence: CSVVQGAETQYF. The chain couples TRBV29-1 to TRBJ2-5; 9 bases agree with TRBD1. The CDR3 consists of 12 residues. With 4 bases clipped from V and 5 bases from J, the junction kept 2 bases outside the gene matches. Germline CDR1 SQVTM, CDR2 ANQGSEA.

The chain employs TRBV6-5 and TRBJ2-1; 8 bases match TRBD1. This CDR3 comprises 15 residues. Trimming at V came to 6 bases and at J to 4 bases, leaving 8 bases not matched to a gene. Germline CDR1 reads MNHEY; CDR2 reads SVGAGI. CDR3 sequence reads: CASSRRGTGYNEQFF. The CDR3 DNA reads TGTGCCAGCAGCCGGCGTGGGACAGGTTACAATGAGCAGTTCTTC.

The sample holds one count of this clone. The chain links TRBV4-3 to TRBJ2-3; tentatively, D is TRBD1 (7 bases). The CDR3 has 15 amino acids. Germline CDR1 LGHNA, CDR2 YSLEER. Trimming pared 1 base from V and 5 bases from J, leaving 13 bases between. For the CDR3, the DNA is TGCGCCAGCAGCCAAGGAAGACAGGGAGGAGATACGCAGTATTTT. Its protein product is CASSQGRQGGDTQYF.